Below, 5 T cell receptor beta chains from the same sample are listed, as sequenced in a study of Ad26.COV2.S vaccination and SARS-CoV-2 variants. This table comes from immunoSEQ multiplex PCR, and its TCRdb copy is limited to in-frame clones, with some not included. The sample has about 680,000 clones; more than 80% are singletons. Indicated treatment: around 19 received Ad26.COV2.S at low or high dose, single or two shots; roughly five received placebo; per-sample allocation not given. Material that was analyzed had been drawn on day 63 after the first vaccine or placebo injection. This specimen consisted of peripheral blood, obtained in a trial of Ad26.COV2.S vaccine versus placebo. The receptors shown here come from a person between 18 and 60 years old who received the Ad26.COV2.S COVID-19 vaccine or a placebo.

This chain joins TRBV5-4 and TRBJ2-1; 9 bases align to TRBD2. V dropped 1 base and J dropped 5; count of bases not matched to a gene: 7. Germline CDR1 is SGHNT and CDR2 is YYREEE (reference sequence). This CDR3 has 16 residues. The CDR3 reads CASSLSWLAGNNEQFF. The DNA for the CDR3 is TGTGCCAGCAGCTTGAGTTGGCTAGCGGGAAACAATGAGCAGTTCTTC.

V gene TRBV18 combines with J gene TRBJ2-7; possible D gene TRBD1, 6 bases. The V and J ends lost 2 bases and 3 bases respectively, with 11 bases between them. CDR1 and CDR2 (germline): KGHSH, LQKENI. CDR3 length equals 14 residues. DNA of the CDR3: TGTGCCAGCTCACCAGAACCAGGGGACTACGAGCAGTACTTC. Its protein is CASSPEPGDYEQYF.

V usage is TRBV3-1 (or the pseudogene TRBV3-2) and J usage is TRBJ1-2; D perhaps matches TRBD1 (5 bases). Germline CDR1 reads LGHDT; CDR2 reads YNNKEL (reference sequence). The CDR3 loop spans 16 amino acids. Trimming cost V 0 bases and J 4 bases, with 15 bases left between them. CDR3 nucleotides: TGTGCCAGCAGCCAAGAACGCTGGGGCGCGTCCTATGGCTACACCTTC. The encoded protein is CASSQERWGASYGYTF.

This chain connects TRBV14 to TRBJ2-1; no clear D gene. The V end was cut by 0 bases, the J end by 5 bases, with 11 bases between. This CDR3 comprises 15 residues. CDR1 and CDR2 (germline): SGHDN, FVKESK. CDR3 residues: CASSQEVGQNNEQFF. The CDR3 DNA reads as TGTGCCAGCAGCCAAGAAGTAGGGCAGAACAATGAGCAGTTCTTC.

This sequence joins TRBV2 and TRBJ2-7; D gene ambiguous. Germline CDR1 reads SNHLY; CDR2 reads FYNNEI. The CDR3 totals 13 residues. The germline V and J ends were trimmed by 10 bases and 7 bases, with 20 bases remaining between them. In DNA, the CDR3 is TGTGCCACCAGAAGTAGTTCTCTTCGGGAGCAGTACTTC. Amino acid sequence: CATRSSSLREQYF.